The next 14 T cell receptor beta chains were all read from a single sample in a study of vaccination effects on CD4 cells after COVID-19. This table comes from immunoSEQ multiplex PCR, and its TCRdb copy is limited to in-frame clones, with some not included. The sample includes 30,000 to 40,000 clones, roughly 70% seen only once; the top ten take approximately 22%. Their recognized antigens are unknown. Viral peptide pool expansion of antigen-specific CD4+ T cells preceded sequencing in the ViraFEST assay. Upon completion of 10 to 11 days in culture, CD4+ T cells were isolated. None of these healthy vaccinees had been infected with SARS-CoV-2 before vaccination. Sequences were derived from CD4+ T cells from PBMCs cultured with SARS-CoV-2 spike peptides, sampled before COVID-19 vaccination. All receptors derive from a human donor who received a COVID-19 vaccine.

This clone was seen a handful of times. This sequence joins TRBV4-1 and TRBJ1-2; 7 nucleotides match TRBD1. This CDR3 has 13 residues. In germline, CDR1 is MGHRA, CDR2 YSYEKL. The V segment lost 1 base and the J segment 8 bases; nucleotides outside the gene matches: 4. CDR3 loop: CASSQGTGEGYTF. The CDR3 DNA follows: TGCGCCAGCAGCCAAGGAACAGGGGAAGGCTACACCTTC.

The chain employs TRBV3-1 (or the pseudogene TRBV3-2) and TRBJ2-2; D remains ambiguous. Trimming stripped 6 bases from V and 1 base from J, with 15 bases between. The CDR3 contains 16 residues. The germline CDR1 and CDR2 sequences are LGHDT and YNNKEL (reference sequence). In DNA, the CDR3 is TGTGCCAGCAGGCAATGGGGTACCCTGAACACCGGGGAGCTGTTTTTT. Protein: CASRQWGTLNTGELFF.

This chain links TRBV4-3 with TRBJ2-2, with TRBD2 matching 12 bases. This CDR3 is built from 18 residues. V lost 1 base to trimming and J lost 4 bases; unmatched junction nucleotides: 7. Germline-derived CDR1 and CDR2 are LGHNA and YSLEER. The CDR3 nucleotides are TGCGCCAGCAGCCAAGGGAGGCTAGCGGGGGGGGGCACCGGGGAGCTGTTTTTT. Translated: CASSQGRLAGGGTGELFF.

This clone was counted only a few times. The rearrangement links TRBV6-4 to TRBJ2-7, with D possibly called TRBD1 or TRBD2 (5 bases each). The CDR3 loop spans 15 amino acids. The ends were cut back, 4 bases at V and 3 bases at J, with 16 bases in the middle. CDR1 is MRHNA, CDR2 SNTAGT, per germline. This chain's CDR3 is CASSAGPSNYYEQYF. The CDR3 DNA follows: TGTGCCAGCAGTGCGGGACCTTCGAATTACTACGAGCAGTACTTC.

The rearrangement links TRBV7-3 to TRBJ2-2; no clear D. V was shortened by 5 bases and J by 3 bases, with 4 bases between the two germline ends. Germline V gene lookup returns CDR1 SGHTA and CDR2 FQGTGA. This CDR3 contains 12 residues. CDR3 in amino acids: CASSQDTGELFF. CDR3 nucleotide sequence: TGTGCCAGCAGCCAAGACACCGGGGAGCTGTTTTTT.

The CDR3 bases are TGTGCCAGCCGACCGATTACGCACCGGACAGGGGTGAGCACTGAAGCTTTCTTT. Its protein product is CASRPITHRTGVSTEAFF. The gene calls are TRBV27 and TRBJ1-1, with 9 bases identical to TRBD1. From germline, CDR1 is MNHEY and CDR2 SMNVEV (reference sequence). The CDR3 runs 18 residues. The J segment lost 4 bases and the V segment lost 8 bases, leaving 20 bases of the junction unmatched.

This clone was seen just once. V is TRBV2 and J is TRBJ2-5; tentative D call: TRBD1 (7 bases). Germline V gene data show CDR1 as SNHLY and CDR2 as FYNNEI. Trimming left V 6 bases short and J 1 base short, with 15 bases between. This CDR3 comprises 15 residues. The CDR3 loop reads CASRGGTAIQETQYF. The CDR3 DNA reads as TGTGCCAGCAGAGGAGGGACAGCAATCCAAGAGACCCAGTACTTC.

The chain has TRBV29-1 and TRBJ1-2; 7 positions agree with TRBD1. With 6 bases clipped from V and 7 bases from J, the junction kept 8 bases outside the gene matches. The germline gives CDR1 SQVTM, CDR2 ANQGSEA. This CDR3 has 12 residues. CDR3 protein: CSVPQGVAGYTF. Written as DNA, the CDR3 is TGCAGCGTACCCCAGGGGGTGGCTGGCTACACCTTC.

V usage is TRBV6-1 and J usage is TRBJ2-5, with D possibly being TRBD2 (6 bases). CDR3 size: 14 residues. The V and J ends lost 2 bases and 3 bases respectively, with 10 bases between them. Germline loops: CDR1 MNHNS, CDR2 SASEGT. This chain's CDR3 is CASSESRLEETQYF. The CDR3 region has the DNA TGTGCCAGCAGTGAATCGCGACTAGAAGAGACCCAGTACTTC.

The V call is TRBV7-2, the J call TRBJ2-7; 10 bases are shared with TRBD2. With 0 bases clipped from V and 0 bases from J, the junction kept 2 bases outside the gene matches. The CDR3 consists of 16 residues. Germline V gene data show CDR1 as SGHTA and CDR2 as FQGNSA. CDR3 nucleotide sequence: TGTGCCAGCAGCTTAGCTAGCGGGGGGAACTCCTACGAGCAGTACTTC. Amino acids: CASSLASGGNSYEQYF.

The rearrangement joins TRBV2 to TRBJ1-5; D not certain. This CDR3 has 13 amino acids. Germline loops: CDR1 SNHLY, CDR2 FYNNEI. V lost 2 bases and J lost 3, with 5 bases in between. As DNA, the CDR3 is TGTGCCAGCAGTGAACTGTACAATCAGCCCCAGCATTTT. Its translation is CASSELYNQPQHF.

V usage is TRBV28 and J usage is TRBJ2-6; D is perhaps TRBD1 or TRBD2 (5 bases each). CDR1 and CDR2 from the germline V gene are MDHEN and SYDVKM. There are 15 residues in the CDR3. The germline V and J ends were trimmed by 5 bases and 2 bases, with 10 bases remaining between them. The CDR3 nucleotides read TGTGCCAGCAGTATTGGGGGTGCTGGGGCCAACGTCCTGACTTTC. This translates into CASSIGGAGANVLTF.

The J gene is TRBJ1-1, the V gene TRBV2; D call uncertain. Trimming removed 6 bases from V and 0 bases from J, with 26 bases in between. This CDR3 contains 19 residues. Germline V gene lookup returns CDR1 SNHLY and CDR2 FYNNEI. CDR3 loop: CASRPTQRVTTQLNTEAFF. CDR3 sequence (DNA): TGTGCCAGCAGACCCACCCAAAGAGTCACAACACAGTTGAACACTGAAGCTTTCTTT.

A single count supports this clone. The chain links TRBV27 to TRBJ2-3; 7 bases are a match to TRBD2. After removal of 8 bases from V and 5 bases from J, the junction contained 13 bases not matched to a gene. Germline CDR1 reads MNHEY; CDR2 reads SMNVEV (reference sequence). The CDR3 contains 15 residues. DNA of the CDR3: TGTGCCAGCCGAGAGGGCGTAGCGGGTGGAGATACGCAGTATTTT. It yields the protein CASREGVAGGDTQYF.